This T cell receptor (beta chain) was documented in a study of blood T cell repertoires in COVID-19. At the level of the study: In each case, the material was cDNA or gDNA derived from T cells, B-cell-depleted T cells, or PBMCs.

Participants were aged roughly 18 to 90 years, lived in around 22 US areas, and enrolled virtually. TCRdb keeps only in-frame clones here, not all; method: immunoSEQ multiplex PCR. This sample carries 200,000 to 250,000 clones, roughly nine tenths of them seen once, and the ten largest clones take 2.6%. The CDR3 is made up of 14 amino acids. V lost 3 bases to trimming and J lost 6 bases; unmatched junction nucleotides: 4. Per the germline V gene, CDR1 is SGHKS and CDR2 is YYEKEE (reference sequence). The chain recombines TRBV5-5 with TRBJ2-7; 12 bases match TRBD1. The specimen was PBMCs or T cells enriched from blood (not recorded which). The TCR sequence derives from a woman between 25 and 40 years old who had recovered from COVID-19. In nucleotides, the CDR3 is TGTGCCAGCAGCTGGGGACAGGGGGCGAGCGAGCAGTACTTC. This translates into CASSWGQGASEQYF. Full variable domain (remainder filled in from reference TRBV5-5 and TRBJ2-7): DAGVTQSPTHLIKTRGQQVTLRCSPISGHKSVSWYQQVLGQGPQFIFQYYEKEERGRGNFPDRFSARQFPNYSSELNVNALLLGDSALYLCASSWGQGASEQYFGPGTRLTVT.